This entry features one TCR beta chain sequence. These data come from a study of CXCR3-negative and CXCR3-positive naive CD8 T cells. Per germline, CDR1 MNHEY and CDR2 SVGAGI. The CDR3 length is 12 residues. 5' RACE with UMI labels generated the TRB cDNA libraries. TCRdb derives one entry per CDR3 protein from the 5' RACE reads, leaving out DNA. This repertoire includes tens of thousands of distinct CDR3 sequences. The sequence was obtained from a human donor in good health. Some clones in this sample may be carry-over from other donors' samples. The sample comprised naive CXCR3- CD8+ T cells from blood. Subset given: CD45RO-CCR7+CD27+CD95- naive CD8+ T cells lacking CXCR3 (TNR3-). This chain uses TRBV6-5 with TRBJ1-1; lacking DNA, the TRBD1 call made by TCRdb goes unchecked. CDR3 region: CASRPGTGEAFF.